These 14 T cell receptor beta chains share one sample of origin, sequenced in a study of blood T cell repertoires in COVID-19. The protocol was immunoSEQ multiplex PCR, while the TCRdb copy is restricted to in-frame clones and leaves out a portion. The sample shows about 330,000 clones, 88% of them seen only once. The sequenced material came from PBMCs or T cells enriched from blood (not recorded which). The receptors were sampled from a man aged 25 to 45 who had recovered from COVID-19.

V is TRBV5-6 and J is TRBJ1-1; TRBD1 might be the D (5 bases). This CDR3 spans 14 amino acids. Trimming removed 1 base from V and 2 bases from J, with 9 bases in between. Per germline, CDR1 SGHDT and CDR2 YYEEEE. CDR3 DNA sequence: TGTGCCAGCAGCTTGCGGACATCTAACACTGAAGCTTTCTTT. This sequence encodes CASSLRTSNTEAFF.

This sequence joins TRBV5-1 and TRBJ2-7, with 11 bases fitting TRBD1. V lost 4 bases, J lost 3 bases, and 6 bases stayed unmatched. The CDR3 is made up of 15 amino acids. Germline CDR1 and CDR2: SGHRS and YFSETQ. The CDR3 here is CASSLGQGAVYEQYF. The CDR3 coding sequence is TGCGCCAGCAGCCTCGGACAGGGGGCGGTCTACGAGCAGTACTTC.

J is TRBJ2-3 and V is TRBV5-1; D is possibly TRBD1 (5 bases). Per the germline V gene, CDR1 is SGHRS and CDR2 is YFSETQ. V was pared by 2 bases and J by 0 bases, with 10 bases between. This CDR3 is 15 amino acids long. CDR3 sequence (DNA): TGCGCCAGCAGCTTCCAGGGAACTAGCACAGATACGCAGTATTTT. It translates to CASSFQGTSTDTQYF.

The V call is TRBV3-1 (or the pseudogene TRBV3-2), the J call TRBJ2-3; D is unresolved. V lost 3 bases and J lost 3, with 10 bases in between. CDR1 and CDR2 from the germline V gene are LGHDT and YNNKEL (reference sequence). The CDR3 length is 14 residues. As DNA, the CDR3 is TGTGCCAGCAGCCACCGACGGGTAACAGATACGCAGTATTTT. The encoded protein is CASSHRRVTDTQYF.

V usage is TRBV7-9 and J usage is TRBJ2-7; 7 bases line up with TRBD1. Germline V CDR1 and CDR2: SEHNR, FQNEAQ (reference sequence). The CDR3 sequence is 13 residues long. Losses at the gene ends were 5 bases for V and 9 bases for J; bases not matched to a gene: 10. In DNA form, the CDR3 reads TGTGCCAGCAGCCGGGGACAGCCGCTTAGGCAGTACTTC. This codes for CASSRGQPLRQYF.

This clone came up a few times. The chain carries TRBV4-1 and TRBJ2-2, with TRBD1 matching 8 bases. Unmatched junction bases numbered 6, after V lost 4 bases and J lost 5 bases. The CDR3 consists of 15 residues. CDR1 MGHRA and CDR2 YSYEKL come from the germline V gene. The CDR3 here is CASSPPDRVTGELFF. In nucleotides, the CDR3 is TGCGCCAGCAGCCCCCCGGACAGGGTGACCGGGGAGCTGTTTTTT.

J is TRBJ1-5 and V is TRBV6-1; D remains unclear. The V gene lost 1 base and the J gene lost 7 bases, with 14 bases spanning the gap. Germline CDR1 MNHNS, CDR2 SASEGT. The CDR3 extends over 15 amino acids. CDR3 nucleotides: TGTGCCAGCAGTGAAGGGAGCGGGGTTGGGCAGCCCCAGCATTTT. Protein sequence: CASSEGSGVGQPQHF.

The chain carries TRBV10-1 and TRBJ1-6; possibly TRBD1 for D (6 bases). Trimming removed 2 bases from V and 6 bases from J, with 8 bases in between. This CDR3 comprises 14 residues. The V gene's germline CDR1 is WNHNN and CDR2 SYGVQD (reference sequence). CDR3 region: CASSELRGNSPLHF. The CDR3 DNA reads TGCGCCAGCAGTGAGCTCAGGGGTAATTCACCCCTCCACTTT.

The rearrangement joins TRBV28 to TRBJ1-4; possible D gene TRBD1, 6 bases. This CDR3 has 14 amino acids. Trimming stripped 6 bases from V and 6 bases from J, with 14 bases between. Germline V gene lookup returns CDR1 MDHEN and CDR2 SYDVKM. CDR3 DNA sequence: TGTGCCAGCAGCCTAGGGGGAAGGTATGAAAAACTGTTTTTT. Its translation: CASSLGGRYEKLFF.

The J gene is TRBJ2-7, the V gene TRBV20-1, with TRBD2 matching 9 bases. From germline, CDR1 is DFQATT and CDR2 SNEGSKA (reference sequence). J lost 2 bases, V lost 3 bases, and 5 bases had no gene match. This CDR3 is 14 amino acids long. Here the CDR3 DNA reads TGCAGTGCTAGTAAGCGGGGGGCCCCCTACGAGCAGTACTTC. This translates into CSASKRGAPYEQYF.

The chain couples TRBV7-9 to TRBJ1-4, with D perhaps matching TRBD1 (5 bases). V lost 5 bases and J lost 0, with 10 bases in between. Germline V CDR1 and CDR2: SEHNR, FQNEAQ (reference sequence). The CDR3 runs 15 residues. The CDR3: CASSPGIATNEKLFF. The CDR3 DNA is TGTGCCAGCAGCCCAGGGATTGCAACTAATGAAAAACTGTTTTTT.

This chain joins TRBV11-2 and TRBJ1-3; D remains ambiguous. The CDR3 loop spans 16 amino acids. V was pared by 5 bases and J by 4 bases, with 18 bases between. CDR1 is SGHAT, CDR2 FQNNGV, per germline. CDR3 region: CASSHNTRLSGNTIYF. CDR3 nucleotide sequence: TGTGCCAGCAGCCACAATACGAGACTTTCGGGAAACACCATATATTTT.

CDR3 sequence: CASSFRGAGGYTF. The CDR3 DNA reads TGTGCCAGCAGTTTTCGGGGGGCGGGTGGCTACACCTTC. The rearrangement links TRBV27 to TRBJ1-2; a possible D gene is TRBD1 (6 bases). Germline CDR1 reads MNHEY; CDR2 reads SMNVEV (reference sequence). This CDR3 has 13 residues. V was clipped by 3 bases and J by 7 bases, with 12 bases between them.

The rearrangement links TRBV9 to TRBJ1-3; D unclear. V gave up 2 bases and J gave up 2 bases, with 5 bases separating them. Germline lookup yields CDR1 SGDLS and CDR2 YYNGEE. The CDR3 spans 13 residues. The CDR3 region has the DNA TGTGCCAGCAGCGTGAGGGCTGGAAACACCATATATTTT. It yields the protein CASSVRAGNTIYF.